The 22 T cell receptor beta chains reported below all come from one sample, sequenced in a study of vaccination effects on CD4 cells after COVID-19. Antigens for these TCRs are unknown. Clones were sequenced by immunoSEQ multiplex PCR, and TCRdb holds only the in-frame ones, with some missing. This table holds approximately 87,000 clones, around 76% found once. Under the ViraFEST assay, PBMC were stimulated with viral peptide pools so that antigen-specific CD4+ T cells expanded. Sequencing was performed afterwards. Upon completion of around ten days in culture, CD4+ T cells were isolated. This material consisted of CD4+ T cells from PBMCs cultured with HCoV-229E spike peptides, taken before COVID-19 vaccination. Receptors were obtained from a human donor who received a COVID-19 vaccine.

The rearrangement joins TRBV6-5 to TRBJ1-2; 10 bases fit TRBD1. The trim removed 2 bases at V and 8 bases at J, leaving 8 bases unmatched. Per germline, CDR1 MNHEY and CDR2 SVGAGI. This CDR3 spans 15 amino acids. CDR3 in DNA: TGTGCCAGCAGTTACCTGGGACAGGGGAGGAGAGGCTACACCTTC. It encodes CASSYLGQGRRGYTF.

The V and J genes are TRBV6-6 and TRBJ1-5, with a possible D match to TRBD1 (6 bases). Germline V gene sequence: CDR1 MNHNY, CDR2 SVGAGI (reference sequence). The CDR3 consists of 14 residues. The V end lost 6 bases, the J end lost 2 bases, and 11 bases lay between the germline ends. In DNA, the CDR3 is TGTGCCAGCAGCCTAAACAGGGGCAATCAGCCCCAGCATTTT. This translates into CASSLNRGNQPQHF.

V usage is TRBV10-1 and J usage is TRBJ2-1; TRBD1 matches 8 bases. Trimming at V came to 11 bases and at J to 2 bases, leaving 11 bases not matched to a gene. CDR3 size: 15 residues. The V gene's germline CDR1 is WNHNN and CDR2 SYGVQD (reference sequence). This chain's CDR3 is CARRLQGDPYNEQFF. The CDR3 DNA reads as TGCGCCCGCCGCTTACAGGGGGACCCCTACAATGAGCAGTTCTTC.

The V gene is TRBV18, the J gene TRBJ2-3; D gene unclear. CDR1 and CDR2 (germline): KGHSH, LQKENI. CDR3 size: 13 residues. V lost 6 bases and J 5 bases, leaving 12 bases between the germline ends. The chain's CDR3 is CASSVGSEDTQYF. The CDR3 DNA sequence: TGTGCCAGCTCGGTTGGATCTGAAGATACGCAGTATTTT.

This chain links TRBV27 with TRBJ1-6, with a weak D call TRBD1 (6 bases). CDR3 length: 15 amino acids. Trimming left V 6 bases short and J 8 bases short, with 17 bases between. The germline V gene has CDR1 MNHEY and CDR2 SMNVEV (reference sequence). The chain's CDR3 is CASRGYRDGDSPLHF. DNA of the CDR3: TGTGCCAGCAGGGGGTACAGGGATGGAGATTCACCCCTCCACTTT.

In this sample, this clone turned up a few times. J is TRBJ2-5 and V is TRBV11-2; either TRBD1 or TRBD2 may supply D (5 bases each). This CDR3 is 12 amino acids long. Germline V gene sequence: CDR1 SGHAT, CDR2 FQNNGV. Trimming took off 7 bases at V and 5 bases at J, with 11 bases between the two ends. DNA for the CDR3: TGTGCCAGCACCAAGTGGGGGGAGACCCAGTACTTC. It encodes CASTKWGETQYF.

V usage is TRBV28 and J usage is TRBJ2-3; 13 bases are shared with TRBD2. The CDR3 is 18 amino acids. Germline trimming cut 8 bases from V and 3 bases from J; bases unmatched to any gene: 14. Germline V gene sequence: CDR1 MDHEN, CDR2 SYDVKM. CDR3 sequence (DNA): TGTGCCAGCGTAAGGGGGGGACTAGCGGGGAGGTTGACAGATACGCAGTATTTT. Protein sequence: CASVRGGLAGRLTDTQYF.

The sample holds a few counts of this clone. This chain's CDR3 is CASSQESYEQFF. In DNA form, the CDR3 reads TGTGCCAGCAGCCAAGAATCATATGAGCAGTTCTTC. J is TRBJ2-1 and V is TRBV3-1 (or the pseudogene TRBV3-2); D gene uncertain. CDR3 size: 12 residues. Trimming shortened V by 0 bases and J by 8 bases, and 5 bases separated the two germline ends. Germline V gives CDR1 LGHDT, CDR2 YNNKEL (reference sequence).

This clone has a handful of counts. The chain has TRBV11-2 and TRBJ1-4; D uncertain. The V gene lost 0 bases and the J gene lost 5 bases, with 7 bases spanning the gap. This CDR3 is 14 amino acids long. Germline CDR1 is SGHAT and CDR2 is FQNNGV. The CDR3 DNA is TGTGCCAGCAGCTTAGATTCCGGGAATGAAAAACTGTTTTTT. It encodes CASSLDSGNEKLFF.

The chain has TRBV6-5 and TRBJ1-5, with 9 bases aligning to TRBD1. The germline gives CDR1 MNHEY, CDR2 SVGAGI. This CDR3 contains 15 residues. V dropped 8 bases and J dropped 4; count of bases not matched to a gene: 9. The CDR3 protein is CASGPQGAINQPQHF. CDR3 DNA sequence: TGTGCCAGCGGGCCACAGGGGGCTATAAATCAGCCCCAGCATTTT.

J is TRBJ2-1 and V is TRBV6-2 or TRBV6-3, with 7 bases matching TRBD1. The CDR3 runs 15 residues. Germline V gives CDR1 MNHEY, CDR2 SVGEGT. The V gene end was trimmed by 0 bases and the J gene end by 6 bases; junction bases not matched to a gene: 5. CDR3 sequence: CASSYSRQGINEQFF. The CDR3 nucleotides are TGTGCCAGCAGTTACTCGAGACAGGGTATCAATGAGCAGTTCTTC.

Written as DNA, the CDR3 is TGTGCCAGTAGTGTCGGGGTCAACTATGGCTACACCTTC. It encodes CASSVGVNYGYTF. The J gene is TRBJ1-2, the V gene TRBV19; D unresolved. This CDR3 contains 13 residues. Germline assignment: CDR1 LNHDA and CDR2 SQIVND (reference sequence). V was shortened by 5 bases and J by 2 bases, with 9 bases between the two germline ends.

In this sample, this clone turned up once. This chain connects TRBV4-3 to TRBJ1-2; 11 bases fit TRBD1. The ends lost 0 bases at V and 4 bases at J; junction bases unmatched: 7. CDR1 is LGHNA and CDR2 is YSLEER in the germline V gene. This CDR3 spans 17 amino acids. CDR3 bases: TGCGCCAGCAGCCAAGATGCTGGGGACAGGGGGGCCTATGGCTACACCTTC. Translated, it gives CASSQDAGDRGAYGYTF.

The rearrangement links TRBV4-1 to TRBJ1-5, with D perhaps matching TRBD1 (5 bases). The CDR3 totals 16 residues. V was pared by 0 bases and J by 7 bases, with 16 bases between. CDR1 and CDR2 from the germline V gene are MGHRA and YSYEKL. CDR3 protein: CASSQERQGGRQPQHF. The CDR3 nucleotides are TGCGCCAGCAGCCAAGAGAGGCAGGGAGGGCGGCAGCCCCAGCATTTT.

J is TRBJ2-2 and V is TRBV5-1; 7 bases are a match to TRBD1. This CDR3 contains 15 residues. The ends lost 0 bases at V and 4 bases at J; junction bases unmatched: 3. CDR1 and CDR2 (germline): SGHRS, YFSETQ. CDR3 sequence (DNA): TGCGCCAGCAGCTTGGTACAGGGGAGCACCGGGGAGCTGTTTTTT. Protein sequence: CASSLVQGSTGELFF.

The table lists this clone with a few counts. The chain carries TRBV7-2 and TRBJ1-4; D gene unclear. V was pared by 3 bases and J by 2 bases, with 1 base between. Germline V gives CDR1 SGHTA, CDR2 FQGNSA. The CDR3 is 12 amino acids. CDR3 protein: CASSFTNEKLFF. In DNA form, the CDR3 reads TGTGCCAGCAGCTTCACTAATGAAAAACTGTTTTTT.

This clone has more than one count but fewer than ten. This CDR3 is CASSLMGGYNEQFF. The CDR3 DNA reads as TGTGCCAGCAGCTTAATGGGTGGGTACAATGAGCAGTTCTTC. V and J are TRBV7-3 and TRBJ2-1; no reliable D call. Germline V gene data show CDR1 as SGHTA and CDR2 as FQGTGA. The CDR3 loop spans 14 amino acids. V lost 1 base and J lost 4, with 8 bases in between.

V is TRBV6-1 and J is TRBJ2-3, with TRBD2 matching 7 bases. Germline V CDR1 and CDR2: MNHNS, SASEGT. V was pared by 2 bases and J by 5 bases, with 7 bases of the junction left unmatched. The CDR3 sequence is 15 residues long. CDR3 DNA: TGTGCCAGCAGTGAACGGTCGGGGGGAAGAGATACGCAGTATTTT. It is translated as CASSERSGGRDTQYF.

The V gene is TRBV7-9, the J gene TRBJ1-4, with unresolved D. From germline, CDR1 is SEHNR and CDR2 FQNEAQ (reference sequence). V lost 5 bases to trimming and J lost 3 bases, with 7 bases between them. CDR3 length: 13 residues. CDR3 sequence reads: CASSAPPNEKLFF. For the CDR3, the DNA is TGTGCCAGCAGCGCGCCCCCTAATGAAAAACTGTTTTTT.

The chain carries TRBV27 and TRBJ2-3, with 15 bases fitting TRBD2. The length of the CDR3 is 17 residues. Germline CDR1 and CDR2: MNHEY and SMNVEV (reference sequence). The V and J ends lost 7 bases and 2 bases, in that order; junction bases with no gene match: 7. The CDR3 loop is CASNPGLAGGYTDTQYF. The CDR3 DNA reads TGTGCCAGCAATCCGGGACTAGCGGGGGGATACACAGATACGCAGTATTTT.

The V call is TRBV30, the J call TRBJ1-2; the D gene is possibly TRBD1 (6 bases). From germline, CDR1 is GTSNPN and CDR2 SVGIG (reference sequence). This CDR3 comprises 14 residues. V lost 3 bases, J lost 6 bases, and 17 bases lay in between. The CDR3 nucleotides read TGTGCCTGGAGGCCTACGGCCGGGGGGCATGGCTACACCTTC. Protein: CAWRPTAGGHGYTF. The full variable domain, rest sourced from reference TRBV30 and TRBJ1-2, is SQTIHQWPATLVQPVGSPLSLECTVEGTSNPNLYWYRQAAGRGLQLLFYSVGIGQISSEVPQNLSASRPQDRQFILSSKKLLLSDSGFYLCAWRPTAGGHGYTFGSGTRLTVV.

This chain links TRBV7-2 with TRBJ2-3; 7 bases line up with TRBD2. The CDR3 consists of 16 residues. Germline V gene lookup returns CDR1 SGHTA and CDR2 FQGNSA. The V gene end was trimmed by 3 bases and the J gene end by 1 base; junction bases not matched to a gene: 7. This CDR3 reads CASSFSPSGGTDTQYF. DNA for the CDR3: TGTGCCAGCAGCTTTTCGCCCAGCGGGGGCACAGATACGCAGTATTTT.